This T cell receptor (beta chain) was captured in a study of cytomegalovirus exposure and HLA in healthy donors. Study results and limitations: Researchers left out some V segments, among them TRBV6-2 and TRBV6-3, as indistinguishable.

Details on this clone: The antigen remains unidentified. One junction end does not reproduce the germline sequence, and a read error may be involved. Other DNA sequences of this sample code for an identical CDR3.

Germline V gene lookup returns CDR1 SQVTM and CDR2 ANQGSEA. CDR3 length: 16 residues. The PCR ran on 60 Vbeta and 13 Jbeta primers. As originally analysed: Approximately 83 million unique TCR beta chains, roughly 10 million shared, were counted in a later analysis. Assay used: immunoSEQ multiplex PCR; TCRdb lists only in-frame clones, some missing. For V, J and clone size, that table is used; D and trimming come from the DNA. This sample yields fewer than 120,000 clones, of which around four fifths are seen a single time; less than 7.5% belongs to the top ten. The origin of this receptor is a man aged 25-40 years in good health and CMV-seropositive. The chain links TRBV29-1 to TRBJ2-7, with 9 bases identical to TRBD2. Material for sequencing was PBMCs. The CDR3 region has the DNA TGCAGCGTTGTTGGGCTAGCGGGGAGCCCCTCTTACGAGCAGTACTTT. This sequence encodes CSVVGLAGSPSYEQYF.